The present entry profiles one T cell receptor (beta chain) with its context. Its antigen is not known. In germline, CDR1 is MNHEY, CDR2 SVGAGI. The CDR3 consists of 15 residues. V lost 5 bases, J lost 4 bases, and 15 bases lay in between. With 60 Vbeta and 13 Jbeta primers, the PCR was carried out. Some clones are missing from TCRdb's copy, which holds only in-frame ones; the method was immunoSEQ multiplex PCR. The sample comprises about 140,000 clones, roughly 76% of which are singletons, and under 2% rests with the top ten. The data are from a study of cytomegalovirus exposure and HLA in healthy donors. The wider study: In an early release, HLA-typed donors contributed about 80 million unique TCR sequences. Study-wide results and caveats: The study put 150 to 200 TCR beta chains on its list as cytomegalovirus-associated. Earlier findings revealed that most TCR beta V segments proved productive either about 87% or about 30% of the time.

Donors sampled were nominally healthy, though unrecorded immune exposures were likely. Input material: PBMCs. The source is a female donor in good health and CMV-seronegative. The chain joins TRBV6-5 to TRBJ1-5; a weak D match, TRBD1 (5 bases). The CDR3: CASSPVGGGNQPQHF. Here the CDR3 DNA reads TGTGCCAGCAGTCCCGTTGGGGGGGGAAATCAGCCCCAGCATTTT.